This T cell receptor beta chain originates from a study of T cells expressing NK-cell markers. This CDR3 region has 13 residues. CDR1 and CDR2 (germline): MNHEY, SMNVEV (reference sequence). Concerning this clonotype itself: What it binds is unknown.

TCRdb reanalyzed the 5' RACE reads, giving one entry per CDR3 protein sequence and no DNA. The sample shows approximately 380,000 distinct CDR3 sequences, and 5.2% sits with its ten largest clones. Notes on the study in general: Dominant NKG2C+ clonotypes accounted for roughly 1.0-7.0% of CD8+ T cells in a handful of donors.

The sequenced sample consisted of blood T cells: a sorted CD56 or NKG2C T cell subset, CD4+ or CD8+ T cells, or bulk PBMC T cells (not recorded which). This receptor was obtained from a man aged 18-75 years in good health. The chain employs TRBV27 and TRBJ1-2. This CDR3 reads CASSPRATYGYTF.